The sequence of this T cell receptor (beta chain) was determined in a study of blood T cell repertoires in COVID-19. Germline assignment: CDR1 LNHDA and CDR2 SQIVND (reference sequence). The CDR3 totals 18 residues. Germline trimming cut 6 bases from V and 2 bases from J; bases unmatched to any gene: 13. How the authors handled the data: The authors estimated nucleated cell counts from reference gene primer amplification. Only in-frame clones appear in the TCRdb table, and some are missing; sequencing was by immunoSEQ multiplex PCR. V, J and clone size reflect that table, while D and trimming were determined from the DNA. Of some 320,000 clones detected, roughly 86% appear once; the ten largest clones hold 5.3%.

This TCR was sampled from a woman aged 30 to 39 who had recovered from COVID-19. The material sequenced was PBMCs or T cells enriched from blood (not recorded which). J is TRBJ2-4 and V is TRBV19; 10 bases are shared with TRBD1. CDR3 bases: TGTGCCAGTAGACCCGGGACAGGGGTTTACCTGACCAAAAACATTCAGTACTTC. Amino acids: CASRPGTGVYLTKNIQYF.